This T cell receptor beta chain was recorded in a study of early T cells in non-severe SARS-CoV-2 infection. TCRdb called the 5' RACE reads again in MiXCR, with one record for every CDR3 protein. The table includes roughly 80,000 distinct CDR3 sequences, about 15% detected once. Germline trimming cut 2 bases from V and 6 bases from J; bases unmatched to any gene: 10. CDR3 length: 17 residues. The germline V gene has CDR1 SEHNR and CDR2 FQNEAQ (reference sequence). The sequencing input was whole blood. This sequence joins TRBV7-9 and TRBJ2-1, with 10 bases aligning to TRBD2. The receptor was isolated from an adult who was a healthcare worker with PCR-confirmed SARS-CoV-2 infection or an uninfected control (not recorded which). This CDR3 reads CASSLRPTSGIVNEQFF. CDR3 nucleotide sequence: TGTGCCAGCAGCTTAAGACCAACTAGCGGGATCGTCAATGAGCAGTTCTTC.